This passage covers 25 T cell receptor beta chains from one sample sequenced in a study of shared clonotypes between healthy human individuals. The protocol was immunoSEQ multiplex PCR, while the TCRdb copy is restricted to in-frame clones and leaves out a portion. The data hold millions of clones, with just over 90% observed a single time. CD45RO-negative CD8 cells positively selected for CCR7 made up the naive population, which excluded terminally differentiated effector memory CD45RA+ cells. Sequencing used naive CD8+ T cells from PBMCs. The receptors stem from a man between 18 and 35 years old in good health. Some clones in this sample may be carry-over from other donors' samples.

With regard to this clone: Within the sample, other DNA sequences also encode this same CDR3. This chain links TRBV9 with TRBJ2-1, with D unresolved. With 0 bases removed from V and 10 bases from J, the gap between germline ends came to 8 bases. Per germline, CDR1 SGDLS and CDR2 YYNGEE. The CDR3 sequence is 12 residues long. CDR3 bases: TGTGCCAGCAGCGTAGGTTCTGGGGAGCAGTTCTTC. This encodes CASSVGSGEQFF.

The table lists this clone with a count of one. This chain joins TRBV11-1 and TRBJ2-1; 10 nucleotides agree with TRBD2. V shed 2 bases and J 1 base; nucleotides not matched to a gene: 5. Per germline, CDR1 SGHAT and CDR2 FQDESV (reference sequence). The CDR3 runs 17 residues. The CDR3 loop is CASSLRASGSSYNEQFF. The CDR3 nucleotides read TGTGCCAGCAGCTTACGGGCTAGCGGGAGTTCCTACAATGAGCAGTTCTTC.

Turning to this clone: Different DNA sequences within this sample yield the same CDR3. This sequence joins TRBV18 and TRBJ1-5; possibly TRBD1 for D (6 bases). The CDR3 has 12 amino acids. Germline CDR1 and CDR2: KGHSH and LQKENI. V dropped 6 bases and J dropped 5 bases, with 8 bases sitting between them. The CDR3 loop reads CASSPGDQPQHF. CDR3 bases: TGTGCCAGCTCCCCAGGGGATCAGCCCCAGCATTTT.

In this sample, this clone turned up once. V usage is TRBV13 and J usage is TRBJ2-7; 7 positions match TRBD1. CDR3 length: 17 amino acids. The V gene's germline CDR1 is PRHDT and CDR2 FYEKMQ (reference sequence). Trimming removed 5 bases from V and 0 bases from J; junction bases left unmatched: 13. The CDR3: CASSALPGTESSYEQYF. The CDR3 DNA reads TGTGCCAGCAGCGCACTACCCGGGACAGAAAGCTCCTACGAGCAGTACTTC.

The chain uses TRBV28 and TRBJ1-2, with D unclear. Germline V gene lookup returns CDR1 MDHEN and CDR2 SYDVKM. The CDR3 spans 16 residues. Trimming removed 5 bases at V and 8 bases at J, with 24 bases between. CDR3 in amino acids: CASSGLDVTITWGYTF. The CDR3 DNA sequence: TGTGCCAGCAGTGGGTTGGACGTGACTATCACTTGGGGCTACACCTTC.

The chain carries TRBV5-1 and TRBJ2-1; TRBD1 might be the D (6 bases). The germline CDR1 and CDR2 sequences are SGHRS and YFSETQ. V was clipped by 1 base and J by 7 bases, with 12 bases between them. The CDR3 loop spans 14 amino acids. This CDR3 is CASSLQLTGNEQFF. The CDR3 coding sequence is TGCGCCAGCAGCTTGCAGCTAACAGGGAATGAGCAGTTCTTC.

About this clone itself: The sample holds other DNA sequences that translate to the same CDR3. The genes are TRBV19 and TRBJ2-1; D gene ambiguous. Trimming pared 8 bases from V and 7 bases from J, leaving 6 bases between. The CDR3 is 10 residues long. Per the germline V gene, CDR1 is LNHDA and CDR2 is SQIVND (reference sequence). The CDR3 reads CASGRNEQFF. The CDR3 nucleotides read TGTGCCAGTGGCAGGAATGAGCAGTTCTTC. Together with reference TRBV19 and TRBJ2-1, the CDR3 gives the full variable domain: DGGITQSPKYLFRKEGQNVTLSCEQNLNHDAMYWYRQDPGQGLRLIYYSQIVNDFQKGDIAEGYSVSREKKESFPLTVTSAQKNPTAFYLCASGRNEQFFGPGTRLTVL.

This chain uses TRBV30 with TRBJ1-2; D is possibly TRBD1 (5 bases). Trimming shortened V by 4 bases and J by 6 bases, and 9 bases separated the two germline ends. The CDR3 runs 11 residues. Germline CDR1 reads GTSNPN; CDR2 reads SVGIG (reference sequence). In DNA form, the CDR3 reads TGTGCCTGGACGAGGGGCGATGGCTACACCTTC. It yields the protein CAWTRGDGYTF.

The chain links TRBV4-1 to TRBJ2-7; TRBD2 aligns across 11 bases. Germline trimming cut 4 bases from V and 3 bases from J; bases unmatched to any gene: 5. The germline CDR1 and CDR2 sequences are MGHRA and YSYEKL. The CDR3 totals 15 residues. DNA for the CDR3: TGCGCCAGCAGCCCGCTAGCGGGGGGATACTACGAGCAGTACTTC. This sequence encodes CASSPLAGGYYEQYF.

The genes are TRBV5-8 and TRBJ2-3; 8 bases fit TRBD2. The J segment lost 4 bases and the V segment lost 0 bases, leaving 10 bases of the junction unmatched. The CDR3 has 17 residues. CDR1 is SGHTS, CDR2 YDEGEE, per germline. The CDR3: CASSLGAAWREADTQYF. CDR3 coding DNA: TGTGCCAGCAGCTTGGGGGCGGCGTGGCGGGAGGCAGATACGCAGTATTTT.

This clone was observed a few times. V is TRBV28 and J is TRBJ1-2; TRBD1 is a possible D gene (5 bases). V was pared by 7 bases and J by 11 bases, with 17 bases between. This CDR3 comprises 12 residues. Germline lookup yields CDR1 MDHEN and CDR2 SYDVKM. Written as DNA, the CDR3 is TGTGCCAGCATGGGTGTCCAGGGCTTGTACACCTTC. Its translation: CASMGVQGLYTF.

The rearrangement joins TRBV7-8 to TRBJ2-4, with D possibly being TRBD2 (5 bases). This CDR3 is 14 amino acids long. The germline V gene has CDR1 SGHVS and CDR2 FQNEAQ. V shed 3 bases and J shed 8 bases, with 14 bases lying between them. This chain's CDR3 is CASSLASNRHIQYF. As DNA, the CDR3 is TGTGCCAGCAGCTTGGCTAGCAATAGACACATTCAGTACTTC.

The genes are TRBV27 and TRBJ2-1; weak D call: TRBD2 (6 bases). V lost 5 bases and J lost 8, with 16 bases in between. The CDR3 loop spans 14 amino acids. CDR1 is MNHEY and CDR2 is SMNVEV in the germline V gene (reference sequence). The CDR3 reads CASSPRVLAYEQFF. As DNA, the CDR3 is TGTGCCAGCAGTCCCAGGGTACTAGCCTATGAGCAGTTCTTC.

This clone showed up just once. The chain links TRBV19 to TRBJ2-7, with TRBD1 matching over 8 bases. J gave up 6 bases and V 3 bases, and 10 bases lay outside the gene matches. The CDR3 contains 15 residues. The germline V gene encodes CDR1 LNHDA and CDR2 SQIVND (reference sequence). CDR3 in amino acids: CASSINQGAVGEQYF. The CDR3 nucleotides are TGTGCCAGTAGTATTAACCAGGGGGCTGTAGGCGAGCAGTACTTC.

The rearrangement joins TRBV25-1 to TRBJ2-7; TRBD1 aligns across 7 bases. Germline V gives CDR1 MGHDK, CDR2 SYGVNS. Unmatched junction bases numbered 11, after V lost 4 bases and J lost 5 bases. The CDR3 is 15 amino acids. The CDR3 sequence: CASSALGRGWDEQYF. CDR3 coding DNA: TGTGCCAGCAGTGCCCTCGGCAGGGGGTGGGACGAGCAGTACTTC.

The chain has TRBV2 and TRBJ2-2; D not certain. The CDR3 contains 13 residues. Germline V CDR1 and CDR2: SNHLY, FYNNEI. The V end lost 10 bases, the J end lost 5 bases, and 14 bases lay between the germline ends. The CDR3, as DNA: TGTGCCATCCCGGTCCGGAATACCGGGGAGCTGTTTTTT. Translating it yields CAIPVRNTGELFF.

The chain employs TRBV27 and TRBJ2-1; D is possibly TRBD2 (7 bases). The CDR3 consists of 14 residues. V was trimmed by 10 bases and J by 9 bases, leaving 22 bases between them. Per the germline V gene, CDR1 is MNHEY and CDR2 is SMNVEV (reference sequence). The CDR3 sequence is CATSRGAGVVEQFF. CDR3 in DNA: TGTGCCACCAGCAGGGGCGCGGGAGTGGTTGAGCAGTTCTTC.

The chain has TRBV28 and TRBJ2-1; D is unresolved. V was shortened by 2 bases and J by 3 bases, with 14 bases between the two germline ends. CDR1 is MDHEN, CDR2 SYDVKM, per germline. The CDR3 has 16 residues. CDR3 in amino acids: CASSLKRWANYNEQFF. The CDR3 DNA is TGTGCCAGCAGTTTAAAGAGGTGGGCTAACTACAATGAGCAGTTCTTC.

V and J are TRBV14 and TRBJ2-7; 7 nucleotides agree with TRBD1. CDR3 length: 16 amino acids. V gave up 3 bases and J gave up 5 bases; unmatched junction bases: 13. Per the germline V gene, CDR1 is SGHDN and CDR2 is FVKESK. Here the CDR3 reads CASSQLDRVGEDEQYF. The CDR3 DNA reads TGTGCCAGCAGCCAGCTAGACAGGGTTGGAGAGGACGAGCAGTACTTC.

The CDR3 reads CSVEERVRGPYGYTF. The CDR3 DNA follows: TGCAGCGTTGAAGAAAGGGTCAGGGGACCCTATGGCTACACCTTC. The chain uses TRBV29-1 and TRBJ1-2; the D gene is possibly TRBD1 (6 bases). The germline gives CDR1 SQVTM, CDR2 ANQGSEA. The CDR3 loop spans 15 amino acids. The V end lost 0 bases, the J end lost 4 bases, and 15 bases lay between the germline ends.

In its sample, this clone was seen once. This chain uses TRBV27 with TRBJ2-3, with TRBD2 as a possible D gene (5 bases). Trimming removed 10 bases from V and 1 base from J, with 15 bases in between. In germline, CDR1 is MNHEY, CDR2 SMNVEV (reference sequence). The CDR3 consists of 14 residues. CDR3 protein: CATRGAEGTDTQYF. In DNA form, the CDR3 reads TGTGCCACTCGAGGAGCGGAAGGCACAGATACGCAGTATTTT.

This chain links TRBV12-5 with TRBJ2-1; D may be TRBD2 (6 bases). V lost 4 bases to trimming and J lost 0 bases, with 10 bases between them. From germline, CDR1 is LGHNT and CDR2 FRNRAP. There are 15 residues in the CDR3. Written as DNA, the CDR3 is TGTGCTAGTGGTTGGGCGGGGTTCTCCTACAATGAGCAGTTCTTC. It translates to CASGWAGFSYNEQFF.

The CDR3 DNA sequence: TGTGCCAGCAGTTTGCCAGGGGGGGACGAGCAGTACTTC. Its translation is CASSLPGGDEQYF. The J gene is TRBJ2-5, the V gene TRBV27, with D possibly called TRBD1 or TRBD2 (7 bases each). TRBJ2-7 matches the DNA end more closely, so the J call is doubtful. This CDR3 is 13 amino acids long. Germline CDR1 is MNHEY and CDR2 is SMNVEV (reference sequence).

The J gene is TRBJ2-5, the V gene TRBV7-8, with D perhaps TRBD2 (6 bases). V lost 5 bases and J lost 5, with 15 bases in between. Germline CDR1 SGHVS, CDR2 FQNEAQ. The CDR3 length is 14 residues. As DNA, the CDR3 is TGTGCCAGCAGCGCTTCTAGCGAGAGGGAGACCCAGTACTTC. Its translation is CASSASSERETQYF.

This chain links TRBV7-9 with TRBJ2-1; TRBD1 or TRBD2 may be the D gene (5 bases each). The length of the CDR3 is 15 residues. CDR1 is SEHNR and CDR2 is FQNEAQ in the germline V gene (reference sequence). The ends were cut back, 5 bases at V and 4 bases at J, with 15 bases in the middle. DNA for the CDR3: TGTGCCAGCAGCCAACCTAGAGGGGTTTACAATGAGCAGTTCTTC. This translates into CASSQPRGVYNEQFF. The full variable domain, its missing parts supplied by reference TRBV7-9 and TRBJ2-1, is DTGVSQNPRHKITKRGQNVTFRCDPISEHNRLYWYRQTLGQGPEFLTYFQNEAQLEKSRLLSDRFSAERPKGSFSTLEIQRTEQGDSAMYLCASSQPRGVYNEQFFGPGTRLTVL.